These T cell receptor beta chains were read from a single sample in a study of T cell responses to AZD1222 COVID-19 vaccine. Some clones are missing from TCRdb's copy, which holds only in-frame ones; the method was immunoSEQ multiplex PCR. Among some 190,000 clones listed, roughly nine tenths were seen once. The sample consisted of peripheral blood, taken on day 0 of AZD1222 vaccination. The receptors originated from an adult in good health. The CDR3 runs from the conserved cysteine through the conserved F or W. The D gene is left open where the match is weak. Part of the rows lack a size; the others show once, few, many or a class for expanded clones.

cdr3_length	v_call	j_call	clone_size	d_call	cdr3_aa	cdr3_nt
14	TRBV29-1	TRBJ1-1	-	-	CSVVNPGGVTEAFF	TGCAGCGTTGTCAACCCCGGAGGGGTAACTGAAGCTTTCTTT
17	TRBV7-3	TRBJ2-2	-	-	CASSPRSRTLNTGELFF	TGTGCCAGCAGTCCGAGAAGCAGGACATTAAACACCGGGGAGCTGTTTTTT
17	TRBV27	TRBJ2-3	-	-	CASTYIGGILEADTQYF	TGTGCCAGCACCTACATCGGCGGCATTTTGGAGGCAGATACGCAGTATTTT
14	TRBV6-6	TRBJ1-2	-	TRBD1	CASSTDRAGYGYTF	TGTGCCAGCAGTACTGACAGGGCCGGATATGGCTACACCTTC
16	TRBV1	TRBJ1-5	-	-	CTSSQDWAGPPLAQHF	TGCACCAGCAGCCAAGATTGGGCAGGACCCCCTCTAGCCCAGCATTTT
13	TRBV7-9	TRBJ1-1	-	-	CASSLPVLTEAFF	TGTGCCAGCAGCTTACCCGTCCTCACCGAAGCTTTCTTT
13	TRBV5-4	TRBJ1-1	-	-	CASSRWGNTEAFF	TGTGCCAGCAGCCGATGGGGAAACACTGAAGCTTTCTTT
16	TRBV11-2	TRBJ2-7	-	TRBD2	CASSLDRVAGEYEQYF	TGTGCCAGCAGCTTAGATCGGGTAGCGGGGGAGTACGAGCAGTACTTC
13	TRBV19	TRBJ2-5	-	-	CASRGTAVGTQYF	TGTGCCAGTCGCGGGACAGCCGTGGGGACCCAGTACTTC
14	TRBV3-1/TRBV3-2	TRBJ1-2	-	TRBD1	CASSPGQESYGYTF	TGTGCCAGCAGCCCCGGACAGGAATCCTATGGCTACACCTTC
14	TRBV4-3	TRBJ1-6	-	-	CASSQEGQTSPLHF	TGCGCCAGCAGCCAAGAAGGGCAGACTTCACCCCTCCACTTT
15	TRBV5-5	TRBJ1-1	-	TRBD1	CASIFFAGGGTEAFF	TGTGCCAGCATATTTTTTGCAGGGGGCGGCACTGAAGCTTTCTTT
15	TRBV30	TRBJ1-5	-	-	CAWSRNSASNQPQHF	TGTGCCTGGAGCCGAAACAGCGCGAGCAATCAGCCCCAGCATTTT
12	TRBV29-1	TRBJ2-5	-	-	CSVVSNAETQYF	TGCAGCGTCGTCTCCAACGCCGAGACCCAGTACTTC
14	TRBV2	TRBJ1-1	-	TRBD1	CASRETGANTEAFF	TGTGCCAGCAGGGAAACAGGGGCGAACACTGAAGCTTTCTTT
15	TRBV5-5	TRBJ2-2	-	-	CASSWGGTNTGELFF	TGTGCCAGCAGCTGGGGGGGCACGAACACCGGGGAGCTGTTTTTT
18	TRBV11-2	TRBJ1-6	-	-	CASSLVSSRGANNSPLHF	TGTGCCAGCAGCTTAGTCTCTTCGCGGGGCGCAAATAATTCACCCCTCCACTTT
13	TRBV12-3/TRBV12-4	TRBJ1-6	-	-	CASSFQYNSPLHF	TGTGCCAGCAGTTTCCAGTATAATTCACCCCTCCACTTT
14	TRBV7-2	TRBJ1-6	-	-	CASSLSTGGSPLHF	TGTGCCAGCAGCCTTTCGACCGGGGGTTCACCCCTCCACTTT
13	TRBV9	TRBJ1-1	few	TRBD1	CASSATGDTEAFF	TGTGCCAGCAGCGCCACAGGGGACACTGAAGCTTTCTTT
16	TRBV10-1	TRBJ1-1	once	-	CASISGPQAKDTEAFF	TGCGCCAGCATCTCGGGACCCCAAGCGAAGGACACTGAAGCTTTCTTT
13	TRBV30	TRBJ2-7	-	-	CAWMRGLDYEQYF	TGTGCCTGGATGCGGGGGCTGGACTACGAGCAGTACTTC
17	TRBV4-1	TRBJ2-1	-	TRBD2	CASSPTSGGDRRNEQFF	TGCGCCAGCAGCCCGACTAGCGGGGGGGATAGGCGCAATGAGCAGTTCTTC
13	TRBV27	TRBJ2-1	once	TRBD2	CASSRERGNEQFF	TGTGCCAGCAGCCGAGAGCGGGGGAATGAGCAGTTCTTC
17	TRBV5-1	TRBJ1-1	-	-	CASSSSGRARRNTEAFF	TGCGCCAGCAGCTCCTCGGGCAGGGCGAGGCGGAACACTGAAGCTTTCTTT
14	TRBV19	TRBJ1-2	-	-	CASSPDGSRYGYTF	TGTGCCAGTAGTCCGGACGGATCGCGCTATGGCTACACCTTC
13	TRBV6-5	TRBJ1-2	few	TRBD1	CASRGQGAYGYTF	TGTGCCAGTCGAGGGCAGGGGGCCTATGGCTACACCTTC